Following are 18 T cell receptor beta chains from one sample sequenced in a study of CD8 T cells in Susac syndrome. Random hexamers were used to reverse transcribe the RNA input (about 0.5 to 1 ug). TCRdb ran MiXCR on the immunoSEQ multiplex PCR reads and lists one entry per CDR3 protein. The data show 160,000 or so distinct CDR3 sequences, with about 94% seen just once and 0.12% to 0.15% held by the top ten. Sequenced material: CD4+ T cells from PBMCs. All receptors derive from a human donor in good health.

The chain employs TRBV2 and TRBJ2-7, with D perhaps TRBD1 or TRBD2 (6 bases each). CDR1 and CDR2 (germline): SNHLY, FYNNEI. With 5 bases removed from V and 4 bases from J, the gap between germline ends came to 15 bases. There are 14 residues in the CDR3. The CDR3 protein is CASSLTGADYEQYF. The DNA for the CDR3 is TGTGCCAGCAGTTTGACGGGGGCCGATTACGAGCAGTACTTC.

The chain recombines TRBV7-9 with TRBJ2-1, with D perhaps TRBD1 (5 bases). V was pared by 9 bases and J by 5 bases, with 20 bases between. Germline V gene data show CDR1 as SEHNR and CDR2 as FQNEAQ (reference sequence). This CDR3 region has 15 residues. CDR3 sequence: CASIKGALNNNEQFF. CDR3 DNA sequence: TGTGCCAGTATTAAAGGGGCCCTCAACAACAATGAGCAGTTCTTC.

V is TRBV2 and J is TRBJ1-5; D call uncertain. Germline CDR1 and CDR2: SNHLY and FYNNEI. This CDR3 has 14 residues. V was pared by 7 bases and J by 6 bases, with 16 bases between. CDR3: CASTAGPPGQPQHF. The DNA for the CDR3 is TGTGCCAGCACTGCGGGCCCCCCGGGTCAGCCCCAGCATTTT.

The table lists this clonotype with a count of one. The CDR3 spells CASTRGQGGNTEAFF. The CDR3 DNA sequence: TGTGCCAGCACCCGCGGACAGGGAGGGAACACTGAAGCTTTCTTT. This sequence joins TRBV12-3 or TRBV12-4 and TRBJ1-1; 8 nucleotides agree with TRBD1. The V and J ends lost 7 bases and 1 base, in that order; junction bases with no gene match: 8. CDR3 size: 15 residues.

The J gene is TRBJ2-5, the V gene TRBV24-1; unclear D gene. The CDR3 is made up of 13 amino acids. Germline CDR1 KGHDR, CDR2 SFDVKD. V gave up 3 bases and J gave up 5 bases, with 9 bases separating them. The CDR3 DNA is TGTGCCACCAGTGATGGGCCCTCCGAGACCCAGTACTTC. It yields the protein CATSDGPSETQYF.

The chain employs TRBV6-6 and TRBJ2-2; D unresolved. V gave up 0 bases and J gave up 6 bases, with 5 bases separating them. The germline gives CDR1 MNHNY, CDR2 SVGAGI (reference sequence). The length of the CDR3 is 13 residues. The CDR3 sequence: CASSYSFSGELFF. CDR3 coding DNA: TGTGCCAGCAGTTACTCTTTTTCCGGGGAGCTGTTTTTT.

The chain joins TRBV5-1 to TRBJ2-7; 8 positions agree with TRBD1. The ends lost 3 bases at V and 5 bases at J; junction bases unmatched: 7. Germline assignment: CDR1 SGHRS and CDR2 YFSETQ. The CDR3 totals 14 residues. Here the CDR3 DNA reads TGCGCCAGCAGCTCACGGACAGGGCAAGACGAGCAGTACTTC. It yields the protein CASSSRTGQDEQYF.

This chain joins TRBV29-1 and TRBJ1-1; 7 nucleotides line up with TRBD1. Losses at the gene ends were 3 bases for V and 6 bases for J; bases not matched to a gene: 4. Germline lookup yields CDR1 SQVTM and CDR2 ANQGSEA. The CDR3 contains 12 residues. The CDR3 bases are TGCAGCGTTGAGAGGACAGGATCTGAAGCTTTCTTT. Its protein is CSVERTGSEAFF.

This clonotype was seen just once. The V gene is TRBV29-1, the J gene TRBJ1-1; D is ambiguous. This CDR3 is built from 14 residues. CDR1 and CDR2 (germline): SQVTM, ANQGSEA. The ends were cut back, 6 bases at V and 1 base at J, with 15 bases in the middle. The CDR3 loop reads CSVSGRRENTEAFF. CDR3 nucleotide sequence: TGCAGCGTCTCCGGCCGGCGAGAGAACACTGAAGCTTTCTTT.

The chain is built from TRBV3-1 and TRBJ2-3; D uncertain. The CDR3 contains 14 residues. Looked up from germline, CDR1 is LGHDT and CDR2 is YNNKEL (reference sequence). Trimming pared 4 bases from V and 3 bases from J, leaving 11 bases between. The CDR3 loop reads CASSRLDSTDTQYF. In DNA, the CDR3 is TGTGCCAGCAGCCGGCTGGATTCGACAGATACGCAGTATTTT.

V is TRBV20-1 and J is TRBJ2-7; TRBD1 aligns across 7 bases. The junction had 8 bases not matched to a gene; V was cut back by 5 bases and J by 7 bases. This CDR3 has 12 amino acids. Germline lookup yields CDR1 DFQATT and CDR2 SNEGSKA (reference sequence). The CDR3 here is CSAGDSLREQYF. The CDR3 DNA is TGCAGTGCTGGGGACAGTCTGAGGGAGCAGTACTTC.

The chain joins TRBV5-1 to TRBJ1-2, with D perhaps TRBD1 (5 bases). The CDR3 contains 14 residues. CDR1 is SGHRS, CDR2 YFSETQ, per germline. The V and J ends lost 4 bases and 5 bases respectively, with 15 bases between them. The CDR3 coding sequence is TGCGCCAGCAGCGACCAAGGGGCAAATTATGGCTACACCTTC. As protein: CASSDQGANYGYTF.

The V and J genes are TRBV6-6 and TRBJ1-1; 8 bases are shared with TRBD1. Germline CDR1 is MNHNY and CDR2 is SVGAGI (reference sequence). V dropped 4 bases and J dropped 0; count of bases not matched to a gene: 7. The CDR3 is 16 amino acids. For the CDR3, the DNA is TGTGCCAGCAGTTTCGGGACAGGAGGTTTGAACACTGAAGCTTTCTTT. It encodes CASSFGTGGLNTEAFF.

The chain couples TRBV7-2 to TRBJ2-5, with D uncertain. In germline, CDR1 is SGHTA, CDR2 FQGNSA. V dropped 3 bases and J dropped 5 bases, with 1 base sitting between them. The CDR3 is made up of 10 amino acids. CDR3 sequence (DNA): TGTGCCAGCAGCTTTGAGACCCAGTACTTC. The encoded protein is CASSFETQYF.

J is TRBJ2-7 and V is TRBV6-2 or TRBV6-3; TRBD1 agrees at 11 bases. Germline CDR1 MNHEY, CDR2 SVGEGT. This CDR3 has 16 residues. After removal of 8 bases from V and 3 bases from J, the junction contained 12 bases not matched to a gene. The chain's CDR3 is CASERHGQGARYEQYF. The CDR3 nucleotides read TGTGCCAGCGAGAGACACGGACAGGGGGCGCGCTACGAGCAGTACTTC.

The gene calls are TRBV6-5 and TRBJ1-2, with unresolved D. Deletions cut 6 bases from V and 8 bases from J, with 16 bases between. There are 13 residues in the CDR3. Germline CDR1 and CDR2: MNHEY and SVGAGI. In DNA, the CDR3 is TGTGCCAGCAGACCCGACGGCCACTTAGGCTACACCTTC. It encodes CASRPDGHLGYTF.

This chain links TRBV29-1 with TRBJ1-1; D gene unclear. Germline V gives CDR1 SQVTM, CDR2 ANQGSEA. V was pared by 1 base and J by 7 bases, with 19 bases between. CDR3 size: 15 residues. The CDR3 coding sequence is TGCAGCGTTGAAGGGGGAGTAAGAGGGTCGGGTGAAGCTTTCTTT. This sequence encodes CSVEGGVRGSGEAFF.

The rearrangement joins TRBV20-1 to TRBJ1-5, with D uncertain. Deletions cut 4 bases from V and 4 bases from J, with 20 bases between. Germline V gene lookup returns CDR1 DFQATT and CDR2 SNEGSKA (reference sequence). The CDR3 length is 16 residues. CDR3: CSATLPWAGRNQPQHF. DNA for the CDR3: TGCAGTGCTACCCTTCCCTGGGCAGGACGGAATCAGCCCCAGCATTTT.